Listed here are 21 T cell receptor beta chains from one sample, sequenced in a study of T cells in Graves' hyperthyroidism and ophthalmopathy. The CDR3 regions of TCR beta were amplified from RNA transcripts. First-round RT-PCR with HTBI primers amplified the TCR CDR3 region. One entry per CDR3 protein, called by TCRdb with MiXCR from the multiplex PCR reads. The sample lists more than 500,000 distinct CDR3 sequences; 46% were seen once. Sequencing was carried out using peripheral blood or thyroid tissue (not recorded which). Receptors originate from an adult woman with Graves' disease, either hyperthyroidism or ophthalmopathy (not recorded which).

The V gene is TRBV6-5, the J gene TRBJ2-2, with D hard to call. Trimming stripped 4 bases from V and 8 bases from J, with 11 bases between. The CDR3 is 13 amino acids. CDR1 MNHEY and CDR2 SVGAGI come from the germline V gene. CDR3 region: CASSSHKLGELFF. CDR3 in DNA: TGTGCCAGCAGTTCTCATAAGCTTGGGGAGCTGTTTTTT.

The V gene is TRBV6-5, the J gene TRBJ2-2; D gene uncertain. The V end lost 5 bases, the J end lost 5 bases, and 12 bases lay between the germline ends. This CDR3 is 14 amino acids long. Germline CDR1 reads MNHEY; CDR2 reads SVGAGI. In nucleotides, the CDR3 is TGTGCCAGCAGTCCCTCGTGGGGTACCGGGGAGCTGTTTTTT. Translating gives CASSPSWGTGELFF.

The rearrangement links TRBV7-8 to TRBJ2-7, with D maybe TRBD1 (5 bases). CDR3 size: 16 residues. The germline V gene encodes CDR1 SGHVS and CDR2 FQNEAQ. Trimming shortened V by 5 bases and J by 0 bases, and 17 bases separated the two germline ends. The CDR3 DNA reads TGTGCCAGCAGCCCTACTTTAGACAGTTTCTCCTACGAGCAGTACTTC. Translating it yields CASSPTLDSFSYEQYF.

This clonotype was detected only a few times. The chain couples TRBV20-1 to TRBJ2-6; D remains ambiguous. The V gene's germline CDR1 is DFQATT and CDR2 SNEGSKA (reference sequence). V was trimmed by 4 bases and J by 0 bases, leaving 4 bases between them. The CDR3 runs to 13 residues. CDR3 residues: CSAINSGANVLTF. In nucleotides, the CDR3 is TGCAGTGCTATAAACTCTGGGGCCAACGTCCTGACTTTC.

The V call is TRBV2, the J call TRBJ1-2; D remains unclear. The germline V gene has CDR1 SNHLY and CDR2 FYNNEI. This CDR3 contains 10 residues. The V end was cut by 5 bases, the J end by 8 bases, with 6 bases between. The DNA of the CDR3 is TGTGCCAGCAGTACCCAGGGCTACACCTTC. It codes for CASSTQGYTF.

This clonotype was detected many times. The chain couples TRBV6-1 to TRBJ1-1; a possible D gene is TRBD1 (5 bases). The CDR3 contains 14 residues. Trimming left V 2 bases short and J 7 bases short, with 14 bases between. Germline CDR1 MNHNS, CDR2 SASEGT. The CDR3 protein is CASSERGRENEAFF. The CDR3 DNA reads TGTGCCAGCAGTGAAAGGGGCAGGGAAAATGAAGCTTTCTTT.

The chain carries TRBV29-1 and TRBJ1-2; tentatively, D is TRBD1 (6 bases). The V gene lost 4 bases and the J gene lost 6 bases, with 27 bases spanning the gap. The CDR3 has 17 amino acids. Per the germline V gene, CDR1 is SQVTM and CDR2 is ANQGSEA. The CDR3 here is CSVGYTMSDNRDDGYTF. The CDR3 coding sequence is TGCAGCGTTGGGTACACGATGTCTGATAACAGGGACGATGGCTACACCTTC. The variable domain in full, with the rest retrieved from reference TRBV29-1 and TRBJ1-2, is SAVISQKPSRDICQRGTSLTIQCQVDSQVTMMFWYRQQPGQSLTLIATANQGSEATYESGFVIDKFPISRPNLTFSTLTVSNMSPEDSSIYLCSVGYTMSDNRDDGYTFGSGTRLTVV.

The chain is built from TRBV25-1 and TRBJ2-5, with D tentatively TRBD1 (5 bases). The V gene lost 6 bases and the J gene lost 0 bases, with 17 bases spanning the gap. This CDR3 comprises 16 residues. Germline assignment: CDR1 MGHDK and CDR2 SYGVNS. For the CDR3, the DNA is TGTGCCAGCAGAGGGGCCAGCCGGGCGTACCAAGAGACCCAGTACTTC. This translates into CASRGASRAYQETQYF.

This clonotype was seen only once. CDR3 protein: CASSETGGSEKLFF. The CDR3 nucleotides are TGTGCCAGCAGCGAGACAGGGGGTAGTGAAAAACTGTTTTTT. The rearrangement joins TRBV9 to TRBJ1-4, with 9 nucleotides matching TRBD1. CDR3 length: 14 residues. Per germline, CDR1 SGDLS and CDR2 YYNGEE. With 3 bases clipped from V and 7 bases from J, the junction kept 4 bases outside the gene matches.

This clonotype has only a few counts. J is TRBJ1-3 and V is TRBV20-1; D unclear. Per germline, CDR1 DFQATT and CDR2 SNEGSKA (reference sequence). This CDR3 is 12 amino acids long. Deletions cut 5 bases from V and 3 bases from J, with 8 bases between. CDR3 DNA sequence: TGCAGTGCTGCCCTCAGTGGAAACACCATATATTTT. Translating it yields CSAALSGNTIYF.

In DNA, the CDR3 is TGCAGTGCTAGTACTAGCGGGGGTGTCTACGAGCAGTACTTC. It is translated as CSASTSGGVYEQYF. This chain uses TRBV20-1 with TRBJ2-7; 11 nucleotides match TRBD2. This CDR3 is built from 14 residues. V trimming: 3 bases; J trimming: 3 bases; junction bases outside the gene matches: 4. Germline V gene data show CDR1 as DFQATT and CDR2 as SNEGSKA (reference sequence).

This clonotype was detected a few times. A clone one base away is much larger, so this may be a read error. The CDR3 DNA reads TGTGCCAGCAGCTTAGGAGCGGGAGGCCACGAGCAGTACTTC. Amino acid sequence: CASSLGAGGHEQYF. The chain uses TRBV7-6 and TRBJ2-7; 9 bases agree with TRBD2. CDR3 size: 14 residues. Germline V CDR1 and CDR2: SGHVS, FNYEAQ. V gave up 1 base and J gave up 5 bases; unmatched junction bases: 3.

The chain couples TRBV19 to TRBJ1-2; D may be TRBD1 (5 bases). Germline assignment: CDR1 LNHDA and CDR2 SQIVND (reference sequence). CDR3 length: 13 amino acids. V lost 7 bases to trimming and J lost 4 bases, with 13 bases between them. Written as DNA, the CDR3 is TGTGCCAGTACCCCGAGGGGAGTCTATGGCTACACCTTC. Translated, it gives CASTPRGVYGYTF.

The chain combines TRBV29-1 with TRBJ2-7; perhaps TRBD1 as D (6 bases). The germline V gene has CDR1 SQVTM and CDR2 ANQGSEA. The CDR3 has 12 residues. V was trimmed by 7 bases and J by 6 bases, leaving 16 bases between them. DNA of the CDR3: TGCAGCGCTAGGGGGATAGCCACCGAGCAGTACTTC. This gives the protein CSARGIATEQYF.

This clonotype was seen a handful of times. The J gene is TRBJ2-3, the V gene TRBV24-1; 7 nucleotides match TRBD1. In germline, CDR1 is KGHDR, CDR2 SFDVKD. The V gene end was trimmed by 1 base and the J gene end by 1 base; junction bases not matched to a gene: 1. This CDR3 spans 15 amino acids. CDR3 DNA sequence: TGTGCCACCAGTGATTTAGGACAGGGCACAGATACGCAGTATTTT. Amino acids: CATSDLGQGTDTQYF.

The sample holds many counts of this clonotype. This chain joins TRBV2 and TRBJ2-2, with D perhaps TRBD1 (6 bases). The CDR3 length is 15 residues. In germline, CDR1 is SNHLY, CDR2 FYNNEI. The germline V and J ends were trimmed by 7 bases and 7 bases, with 19 bases remaining between them. CDR3 protein: CASKRSTGPGGELFF. CDR3 bases: TGTGCCAGCAAGCGCTCCACAGGGCCTGGCGGGGAGCTGTTTTTT.

This clonotype was recorded many times. V is TRBV20-1 and J is TRBJ1-1; D is unclear. Germline CDR1 and CDR2: DFQATT and SNEGSKA (reference sequence). This CDR3 is built from 12 residues. With 6 bases removed from V and 4 bases from J, the gap between germline ends came to 12 bases. The chain's CDR3 is CSALGLGTEAFF. Here the CDR3 DNA reads TGCAGTGCCCTCGGCCTGGGCACTGAAGCTTTCTTT.

This clonotype was found many times. This rearrangement joins TRBV6-5 to TRBJ2-5; 14 nucleotides line up with TRBD2. The CDR3 loop spans 16 amino acids. Germline loops: CDR1 MNHEY, CDR2 SVGAGI. Trimming removed 6 bases from V and 5 bases from J; junction bases left unmatched: 8. CDR3 amino acids: CASSTGTSGSRETQYF. Written as DNA, the CDR3 is TGTGCCAGCAGCACCGGGACTAGCGGGAGTCGGGAGACCCAGTACTTC.

The chain is built from TRBV7-9 and TRBJ1-6; the D is unclear. V lost 2 bases and J 7 bases, leaving 6 bases between the germline ends. CDR1 SEHNR and CDR2 FQNEAQ come from the germline V gene (reference sequence). The CDR3 extends over 13 amino acids. The CDR3 nucleotides read TGTGCCAGCAGCTTAACAGCGAATTCACCCCTCCACTTT. Translated: CASSLTANSPLHF.

V usage is TRBV20-1 and J usage is TRBJ1-6; D possibly corresponds to TRBD1 (5 bases). Deletions cut 6 bases from V and 5 bases from J, with 14 bases between. Germline assignment: CDR1 DFQATT and CDR2 SNEGSKA (reference sequence). This CDR3 contains 14 residues. This chain's CDR3 is CSAAGRLDNSPLHF. CDR3 coding DNA: TGCAGTGCGGCGGGACGGCTTGATAATTCACCCCTCCACTTT.

This clonotype was recorded many times. The rearrangement links TRBV25-1 to TRBJ2-5, with 9 bases fitting TRBD1. The CDR3 is 15 amino acids. Germline V lookup: CDR1 MGHDK, CDR2 SYGVNS. The ends lost 5 bases at V and 5 bases at J; junction bases unmatched: 9. The CDR3 sequence: CASSKGQGREETQYF. The CDR3 coding sequence is TGTGCCAGCAGTAAGGGACAGGGCCGAGAGGAGACCCAGTACTTC.